These 25 T cell receptor beta chains were sequenced from one sample in a study of blood T cell repertoires in COVID-19. The method was immunoSEQ multiplex PCR; TCRdb's version includes in-frame clones alone and lacks a portion of them. The sample comprises some 46,000 clones, around 75% of which are singletons, and around 60% rests with the top ten. Input material: peripheral blood. These receptors all come from a man at least 80 years old with acute or convalescent COVID-19.

The chain is built from TRBV30 and TRBJ1-3, with TRBD1 identical over 7 bases. The CDR3 is made up of 20 amino acids. Germline V gene sequence: CDR1 GTSNPN, CDR2 SVGIG (reference sequence). Trimming at V came to 0 bases and at J to 0 bases, leaving 17 bases not matched to a gene. The CDR3 DNA is TGTGCCTGGAGTGTAAGGGGGCAAATGGCAATAGTGGGCTCTGGAAACACCATATATTTT. Its translation: CAWSVRGQMAIVGSGNTIYF.

The chain links TRBV28 to TRBJ1-1; TRBD1 might be the D (6 bases). Germline values: CDR1 MDHEN, CDR2 SYDVKM. The germline V and J ends were trimmed by 6 bases and 2 bases, with 16 bases remaining between them. This CDR3 has 15 amino acids. CDR3: CASSRGFGLNTEAFF. The DNA of the CDR3 is TGTGCCAGCAGCAGGGGATTTGGGCTAAACACTGAAGCTTTCTTT.

The rearrangement uses TRBV19 and TRBJ2-4, with TRBD1 matching over 7 bases. The CDR3 has 14 residues. Germline trimming cut 5 bases from V and 7 bases from J; bases unmatched to any gene: 8. Germline assignment: CDR1 LNHDA and CDR2 SQIVND (reference sequence). DNA of the CDR3: TGTGCCAGTAGTCTCAGACAGGGCTGGAACATTCAGTACTTC. It encodes CASSLRQGWNIQYF. The full variable domain, rest sourced from reference TRBV19 and TRBJ2-4, is DGGITQSPKYLFRKEGQNVTLSCEQNLNHDAMYWYRQDPGQGLRLIYYSQIVNDFQKGDIAEGYSVSREKKESFPLTVTSAQKNPTAFYLCASSLRQGWNIQYFGAGTRLSVL.

V gene TRBV5-4 combines with J gene TRBJ1-1, with 7 bases aligning to TRBD1. Germline V gene data show CDR1 as SGHNT and CDR2 as YYREEE (reference sequence). The CDR3 loop spans 14 amino acids. Losses at the gene ends were 6 bases for V and 2 bases for J; bases not matched to a gene: 7. CDR3: CASTPGTVNTEAFF. CDR3 sequence (DNA): TGTGCCAGCACCCCCGGGACAGTCAACACTGAAGCTTTCTTT.

The CDR3 coding sequence is TGTGCCAGCAGCAAAGATGGGACTAGCGGTTACGTCCGAGCCTACGAGCAGTACTTC. It specifies CASSKDGTSGYVRAYEQYF. The chain joins TRBV21-1 to TRBJ2-7; the table gives TRBD2 as D, unverified against the DNA. TRBV21-1 is shown as a pseudogene. The CDR3 totals 19 residues.

The rearrangement uses TRBV9 and TRBJ1-1; D remains unclear. Trimming stripped 4 bases from V and 1 base from J, with 11 bases between. There are 14 residues in the CDR3. Germline CDR1 SGDLS, CDR2 YYNGEE. The CDR3 sequence: CASSLQSGNTEAFF. CDR3 coding DNA: TGTGCCAGCAGCCTTCAAAGCGGGAACACTGAAGCTTTCTTT.

J is TRBJ2-3 and V is TRBV5-1; TRBD1 aligns across 11 bases. The germline gives CDR1 SGHRS, CDR2 YFSETQ. V dropped 3 bases and J dropped 2; count of bases not matched to a gene: 2. The CDR3 has 15 residues. The DNA for the CDR3 is TGCGCCAGCAGCTGGACAGGGGGCGTCACAGATACGCAGTATTTT. The encoded protein is CASSWTGGVTDTQYF.

This chain connects TRBV30 to TRBJ2-4; maybe TRBD1 (5 bases). The CDR3 extends over 15 amino acids. Germline CDR1 is GTSNPN and CDR2 is SVGIG (reference sequence). Trimming left V 0 bases short and J 7 bases short, with 16 bases between. The CDR3 DNA is TGTGCCTGGAGTGTACTGGACACCTCGAGCAACATTCAGTACTTC. As protein: CAWSVLDTSSNIQYF.

This clone appeared a few times. This chain links TRBV5-1 with TRBJ2-2, with 10 bases lining up with TRBD1. Germline CDR1 reads SGHRS; CDR2 reads YFSETQ. CDR3 length equals 15 residues. After removal of 4 bases from V and 4 bases from J, the junction contained 4 bases not matched to a gene. CDR3 sequence reads: CASSPGTGVTGELFF. CDR3 DNA: TGCGCCAGCAGCCCAGGGACAGGGGTCACCGGGGAGCTGTTTTTT.

The chain uses TRBV4-3 and TRBJ1-2; perhaps TRBD1 as D (5 bases). This CDR3 region has 14 residues. Looked up from germline, CDR1 is LGHNA and CDR2 is YSLEER. V shed 0 bases and J shed 3 bases, with 8 bases lying between them. The CDR3 spells CASSQEQAYYGYTF. For the CDR3, the DNA is TGCGCCAGCAGCCAAGAACAGGCTTACTATGGCTACACCTTC.

This chain links TRBV5-1 with TRBJ1-2, with TRBD1 matching over 9 bases. Germline values: CDR1 SGHRS, CDR2 YFSETQ. There are 16 residues in the CDR3. The trim removed 0 bases at V and 6 bases at J, leaving 9 bases unmatched. The CDR3 loop reads CASSLVGGQGEDGYTF. CDR3 in DNA: TGCGCCAGCAGCTTGGTCGGGGGACAGGGCGAGGATGGCTACACCTTC.

This chain links TRBV9 with TRBJ2-2; 10 positions agree with TRBD2. Trimming cost V 3 bases and J 5 bases; bases outside gene matches: 7. This CDR3 has 16 amino acids. CDR1 is SGDLS and CDR2 is YYNGEE in the germline V gene. CDR3 coding DNA: TGTGCCAGCAGCGCCGGACTAGCGGTAGAGACCGGGGAGCTGTTTTTT. This encodes CASSAGLAVETGELFF.

CDR3 sequence: CASSQATGLYGYTF. CDR3 in DNA: TGCGCCAGCAGCCAGGCTACAGGGCTCTATGGCTACACCTTC. This chain links TRBV4-1 with TRBJ1-2, with D possibly being TRBD1 (6 bases). V lost 3 bases and J lost 4, with 12 bases in between. There are 14 residues in the CDR3. Germline loops: CDR1 MGHRA, CDR2 YSYEKL.

This clone was detected once. The chain uses TRBV6-6 and TRBJ2-2, with 7 bases matching TRBD2. Losses at the gene ends were 7 bases for V and 5 bases for J; bases not matched to a gene: 10. The CDR3 runs 15 residues. Germline assignment: CDR1 MNHNY and CDR2 SVGAGI (reference sequence). The CDR3, as DNA: TGTGCCAGCACCCGTCAAGGGAGGGGAACCGGGGAGCTGTTTTTT. Its translation is CASTRQGRGTGELFF.

The chain links TRBV19 to TRBJ2-7, with 8 bases that match TRBD2. The CDR3 sequence is 14 residues long. CDR1 LNHDA and CDR2 SQIVND come from the germline V gene (reference sequence). V was pared by 4 bases and J by 1 base, with 3 bases of the junction left unmatched. The CDR3 reads CASSKTSGSYEQYF. The DNA of the CDR3 is TGTGCCAGTAGTAAAACTAGCGGATCCTACGAGCAGTACTTC.

This rearrangement joins TRBV5-6 to TRBJ2-3; TRBD2 aligns across 7 bases. The CDR3 has 16 residues. Germline V gives CDR1 SGHDT, CDR2 YYEEEE. V was clipped by 2 bases and J by 1 base; unmatched bases: 7. CDR3 in DNA: TGTGCCAGCAGCTTACCCTGGGGGGGTCGCACAGATACGCAGTATTTT. Encoded protein: CASSLPWGGRTDTQYF.

This sequence joins TRBV18 and TRBJ2-5; D perhaps matches TRBD1 (6 bases). V was clipped by 2 bases and J by 4 bases, with 11 bases between them. This CDR3 has 14 amino acids. Germline V gives CDR1 KGHSH, CDR2 LQKENI. The CDR3: CASSPGGPGETQYF. In DNA form, the CDR3 reads TGTGCCAGCTCACCAGGGGGCCCCGGAGAGACCCAGTACTTC.

V is TRBV4-2 and J is TRBJ1-1; possibly TRBD1 for D (5 bases). V lost 4 bases to trimming and J lost 1 base, with 13 bases between them. Per germline, CDR1 LGHNA and CDR2 YNFKEQ. CDR3 length: 15 amino acids. The CDR3 loop is CASSPSRAPNTEAFF. CDR3 nucleotides: TGTGCCAGCAGCCCCAGCAGGGCCCCGAACACTGAAGCTTTCTTT.

The CDR3 nucleotides read TGTGCCAGTAGTAGACTAGCGGGAGGTGACACCGGGGAGCTGTTTTTT. Its protein is CASSRLAGGDTGELFF. The chain has TRBV19 and TRBJ2-2; 13 bases agree with TRBD2. V lost 4 bases, J lost 3 bases, and 2 bases stayed unmatched. The CDR3 has 16 residues. CDR1 and CDR2 from the germline V gene are LNHDA and SQIVND (reference sequence).

The chain uses TRBV15 and TRBJ1-5; a possible D gene is TRBD1 (6 bases). The V gene lost 0 bases and the J gene lost 5 bases, with 17 bases spanning the gap. Germline values: CDR1 LNHNV, CDR2 YYDKDF (reference sequence). CDR3 length: 17 amino acids. The CDR3 region has the DNA TGTGCCACCAGCAGAGATGTAGGGCAGGGGATCCATCAGCCCCAGCATTTT. It encodes CATSRDVGQGIHQPQHF.

This clone was found a few times. CDR3 DNA: TGTGCCAGCAGCCCTGACAGGGGTTCACCCCTCCACTTT. This gives the protein CASSPDRGSPLHF. This chain joins TRBV28 and TRBJ1-6; 8 nucleotides align to TRBD1. Germline V CDR1 and CDR2: MDHEN, SYDVKM. There are 13 residues in the CDR3. The V and J ends lost 6 bases and 9 bases, in that order; junction bases with no gene match: 4.

The chain recombines TRBV3-1 (or the pseudogene TRBV3-2) with TRBJ2-1; maybe TRBD1 (5 bases). The length of the CDR3 is 13 residues. Germline CDR1 reads LGHDT; CDR2 reads YNNKEL (reference sequence). V was shortened by 4 bases and J by 9 bases, with 13 bases between the two germline ends. CDR3 protein: CASSLRGTAEQFF. CDR3 DNA: TGTGCCAGCAGCCTAAGGGGAACAGCTGAGCAGTTCTTC.

This clone was recorded a few times. The chain links TRBV4-3 to TRBJ2-7, with 10 nucleotides matching TRBD1. Germline V gives CDR1 LGHNA, CDR2 YSLEER. The V gene end was trimmed by 4 bases and the J gene end by 6 bases; junction bases not matched to a gene: 15. The length of the CDR3 is 17 residues. The DNA of the CDR3 is TGCGCCAGCAGCCCAAGGGGGGCGGGACAGGGGTTTGGCGAGCAGTACTTC. It is translated as CASSPRGAGQGFGEQYF.

This chain connects TRBV4-2 to TRBJ1-1, with D maybe TRBD1 (6 bases). The germline V gene encodes CDR1 LGHNA and CDR2 YNFKEQ. The CDR3 spans 16 residues. V lost 1 base and J 2 bases, leaving 14 bases between the germline ends. The CDR3 loop is CASSQADRLTNTEAFF. The CDR3 bases are TGTGCCAGCAGCCAAGCCGACAGGCTGACTAACACTGAAGCTTTCTTT.

A remark on this clone: One end of the junction does not line up with germline, which may come from a read error. The gene calls are TRBV13 and TRBJ2-2; 9 bases are shared with TRBD2. From germline, CDR1 is PRHDT and CDR2 FYEKMQ (reference sequence). This CDR3 region has 16 residues. In DNA, the CDR3 is TGTGCCAGCAGCCCCGGGACTAGCTGGAACCACGGGGCGCTGTGTTTT. Protein sequence: CASSPGTSWNHGALCF.